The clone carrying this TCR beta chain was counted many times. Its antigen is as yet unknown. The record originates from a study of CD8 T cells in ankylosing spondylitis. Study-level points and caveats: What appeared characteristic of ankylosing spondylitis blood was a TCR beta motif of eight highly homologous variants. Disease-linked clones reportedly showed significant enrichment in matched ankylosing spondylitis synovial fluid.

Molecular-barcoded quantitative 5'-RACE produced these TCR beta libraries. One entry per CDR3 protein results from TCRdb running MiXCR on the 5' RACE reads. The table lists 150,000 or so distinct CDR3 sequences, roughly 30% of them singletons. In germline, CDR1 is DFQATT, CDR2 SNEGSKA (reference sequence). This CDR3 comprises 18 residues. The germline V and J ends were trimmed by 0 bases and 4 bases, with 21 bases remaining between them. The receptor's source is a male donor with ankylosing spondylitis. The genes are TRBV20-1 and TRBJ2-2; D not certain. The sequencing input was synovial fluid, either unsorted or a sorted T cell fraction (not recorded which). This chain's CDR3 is CSARDRTRGLGRTGELFF. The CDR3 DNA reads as TGCAGTGCTAGAGATAGAACCCGAGGCCTAGGACGCACCGGGGAGCTGTTTTTT.